Below are 18 T cell receptor beta chains sequenced from a single sample in a study of blood T cells in healthy people across ages. Next came a second PCR, run for roughly 6 to 11 cycles, which used a sample-barcoded 5' primer along with a J-beta primer mix. Via MiXCR, TCRdb re-called the 5' RACE reads, giving one row per CDR3 protein. The top ten clones hold around 32% of a sample with about 680,000 distinct CDR3 sequences, approximately 50% of them seen once. The sample was blood. The receptor source for this set is a woman aged 55-70 years in good health.

The V gene is TRBV2, the J gene TRBJ2-5; D call uncertain. V gave up 8 bases and J gave up 2 bases, with 9 bases separating them. The CDR3 runs to 12 residues. CDR1 and CDR2 (germline): SNHLY, FYNNEI. The CDR3 is CASHLEQETQYF. CDR3 in DNA: TGTGCCAGCCATTTAGAACAAGAGACCCAGTACTTC. The complete variable domain, with remaining parts taken from reference TRBV2 and TRBJ2-5, reads EPEVTQTPSHQVTQMGQEVILRCVPISNHLYFYWYRQILGQKVEFLVSFYNNEISEKSEIFDDQFSVERPDGSNFTLKIRSTKLEDSAMYFCASHLEQETQYFGPGTRLLVL.

The chain combines TRBV6-5 with TRBJ2-7; D possibly corresponds to TRBD1 (6 bases). The germline gives CDR1 MNHEY, CDR2 SVGAGI. Trimming shortened V by 4 bases and J by 10 bases, and 14 bases separated the two germline ends. The CDR3 extends over 12 amino acids. CDR3 sequence (DNA): TGTGCCAGCAGTTCCACCACGGACAGCCAGTACTTC. Translation: CASSSTTDSQYF.

In its sample, this clonotype was seen a few times. The chain recombines TRBV20-1 with TRBJ2-3, with TRBD2 identical over 11 bases. Trimming took 4 bases from V and 4 from J; bases not matched to a gene: 19. CDR1 DFQATT and CDR2 SNEGSKA come from the germline V gene (reference sequence). This CDR3 has 19 amino acids. As DNA, the CDR3 is TGCAGTGCTAATCACCCCGAAGAACTAGCGGGAGAGTTGGCAGATACGCAGTATTTT. Translation gives CSANHPEELAGELADTQYF.

V is TRBV5-1 and J is TRBJ2-6; D uncertain. CDR3 size: 16 residues. Trimming took 5 bases from V and 2 from J, leaving 14 bases between them. The germline CDR1 and CDR2 sequences are SGHRS and YFSETQ. The CDR3 here is CASRPSGAAGANVLTF. The CDR3 coding sequence is TGCGCCAGCAGACCCTCGGGTGCGGCTGGGGCCAACGTCCTGACTTTC.

The CDR3 DNA is TGTGCCAGCAGAAAGACGGGACAGGGCTACGAGCAGTACTTC. This encodes CASRKTGQGYEQYF. This sequence joins TRBV6-2 or TRBV6-3 and TRBJ2-7; 9 positions agree with TRBD1. The CDR3 totals 14 residues. CDR1 is MNHEY, CDR2 SVGEGT, per germline. The ends lost 6 bases at V and 3 bases at J; junction bases unmatched: 6.

In its sample, this clonotype was seen many times. This chain links TRBV5-6 with TRBJ2-3; TRBD1 aligns across 10 bases. Per the germline V gene, CDR1 is SGHDT and CDR2 is YYEEEE. Trimming removed 4 bases from V and 3 bases from J; junction bases left unmatched: 5. The CDR3 loop spans 15 amino acids. The CDR3 region has the DNA TGTGCCAGCAGCGCAAGGGACAGGGGAACAGATACGCAGTATTTT. It yields the protein CASSARDRGTDTQYF.

This clonotype was counted a single time. The V gene is TRBV7-2, the J gene TRBJ2-1; 10 bases agree with TRBD2. The CDR3 totals 14 residues. J lost 8 bases, V lost 7 bases, and 8 bases had no gene match. Germline loops: CDR1 SGHTA, CDR2 FQGNSA. CDR3 protein: CASTRLAGEDEQFF. Written as DNA, the CDR3 is TGTGCCAGCACCCGACTAGCGGGTGAGGATGAGCAGTTCTTC.

The chain has TRBV12-3 or TRBV12-4 and TRBJ1-1, with 8 bases that match TRBD1. V shed 6 bases, J shed 9 bases, and the junction held 9 bases outside the gene matches. This CDR3 has 13 residues. CDR3 nucleotides: TGTGCCAGCAGCCCCGGACAGGGAAGGAAAGCTTTCTTT. Encoded protein: CASSPGQGRKAFF.

Concerning this clonotype itself: Just one base apart from a much larger clone, this may be a read error. This rearrangement joins TRBV24-1 to TRBJ2-5, with 12 bases identical to TRBD2. The CDR3 consists of 18 residues. Germline lookup yields CDR1 KGHDR and CDR2 SFDVKD. The CDR3 nucleotides read TGTGCCACCAGTGACCCCGGGACTAGCGGGCCGTACCAAGAGGCCCAGTACTTC. Translating gives CATSDPGTSGPYQEAQYF.

This clonotype was seen a handful of times. V and J are TRBV7-2 and TRBJ2-1; D is uncertain. Per germline, CDR1 SGHTA and CDR2 FQGNSA. The ends were cut back, 1 base at V and 6 bases at J, with 10 bases in the middle. This CDR3 spans 14 amino acids. This chain's CDR3 is CASSLGNTINEQFF. As DNA, the CDR3 is TGTGCCAGCAGCTTAGGAAATACTATCAATGAGCAGTTCTTC.

This clonotype has just one count. The chain links TRBV20-1 to TRBJ2-1, with D possibly TRBD2 on 5 matching bases. The length of the CDR3 is 14 residues. The V gene's germline CDR1 is DFQATT and CDR2 SNEGSKA (reference sequence). V lost 3 bases, J lost 5 bases, and 14 bases lay in between. CDR3 region: CSASPGLANNEQFF. DNA for the CDR3: TGCAGTGCTAGCCCAGGACTGGCGAACAATGAGCAGTTCTTC.

The chain recombines TRBV19 with TRBJ1-5; TRBD1 matches at 8 bases. The length of the CDR3 is 14 residues. With V trimmed by 9 bases and J by 4 bases, 8 bases remained unmatched. CDR1 LNHDA and CDR2 SQIVND come from the germline V gene (reference sequence). CDR3 DNA sequence: TGTGCCAGGATGGGACAGGTGTCAAATCAGCCCCAGCATTTT. Amino acid sequence: CARMGQVSNQPQHF.

Only a few counts were recorded for this clonotype. The V call is TRBV5-1, the J call TRBJ2-3, with D perhaps being TRBD1 or TRBD2 (5 bases each). Germline V gene data show CDR1 as SGHRS and CDR2 as YFSETQ. Trimming removed 9 bases at V and 5 bases at J, with 19 bases between. The CDR3 sequence is 14 residues long. CDR3 protein: CATTGTAAGDTQYF. For the CDR3, the DNA is TGCGCCACCACCGGGACGGCTGCGGGAGATACGCAGTATTTT.

The J gene is TRBJ2-7, the V gene TRBV5-1; 9 bases are a match to TRBD1. Germline V lookup: CDR1 SGHRS, CDR2 YFSETQ. With 4 bases clipped from V and 3 bases from J, the junction kept 5 bases outside the gene matches. There are 14 residues in the CDR3. As DNA, the CDR3 is TGCGCCAGCAGCGATACAGGGGGCGACTACGAGCAGTACTTC. Amino acid sequence: CASSDTGGDYEQYF. Combining the CDR3 with reference TRBV5-1 and TRBJ2-7 gives the whole variable domain KAGVTQTPRYLIKTRGQQVTLSCSPISGHRSVSWYQQTPGQGLQFLFEYFSETQRNKGNFPGRFSGRQFSNSRSEMNVSTLELGDSALYLCASSDTGGDYEQYFGPGTRLTVT.

This clonotype was seen at least ten times. This chain links TRBV5-1 with TRBJ2-6; D not certain. CDR3 size: 14 residues. V lost 0 bases and J lost 3, with 4 bases in between. Germline loops: CDR1 SGHRS, CDR2 YFSETQ. CDR3 DNA: TGCGCCAGCAGCTTGGCGCTTGGGGCCAACGTCCTGACTTTC. Amino acid sequence: CASSLALGANVLTF.

At least ten counts were recorded for this clonotype. This rearrangement joins TRBV20-1 to TRBJ1-2, with 12 bases fitting TRBD1. The CDR3 contains 16 residues. Germline CDR1 DFQATT, CDR2 SNEGSKA (reference sequence). V dropped 6 bases and J dropped 6; count of bases not matched to a gene: 14. The CDR3 bases are TGCAGTGCCCTACTCATTTGGGACAGGGGGCTCGATGGCTACACCTTC. Amino acid sequence: CSALLIWDRGLDGYTF.

The V call is TRBV2, the J call TRBJ2-5; D remains unclear. The CDR3 contains 13 residues. Germline CDR1 and CDR2: SNHLY and FYNNEI. V was trimmed by 4 bases and J by 5 bases, leaving 11 bases between them. CDR3 coding DNA: TGTGCCAGCAGTGGGGCTCCGAGGGAGACCCAGTACTTC. It specifies CASSGAPRETQYF. The entire variable domain, with the rest obtained from reference TRBV2 and TRBJ2-5, is as follows: EPEVTQTPSHQVTQMGQEVILRCVPISNHLYFYWYRQILGQKVEFLVSFYNNEISEKSEIFDDQFSVERPDGSNFTLKIRSTKLEDSAMYFCASSGAPRETQYFGPGTRLLVL.

The chain combines TRBV4-1 with TRBJ2-1, with 7 bases matching TRBD2. Per germline, CDR1 MGHRA and CDR2 YSYEKL. Trimming at V came to 2 bases and at J to 4 bases, leaving 5 bases not matched to a gene. This CDR3 is built from 15 residues. The CDR3 coding sequence is TGCGCCAGCAGCCAATCGGCGGGAGAGTACAATGAGCAGTTCTTC. This sequence encodes CASSQSAGEYNEQFF.